This TCR beta chain was captured by sequencing in a study of identical twins. One entry per CDR3 protein results from TCRdb running MiXCR on the 5' RACE reads. The sample lists about 690,000 distinct CDR3 sequences, roughly 6% occurring once. This clonotype was detected a few times. The target antigen is unknown. Only healthy Caucasians were included as donors. Study results and caveats: Its conclusions, products of cross-sectional statistical analysis, did not come from following the same donors.

The TCR sequence derives from a man younger than 30 in good health. Sample: naive T cells sorted from blood.

As DNA, the CDR3 is TGTGCCAGCAGCTTGGGACTAGCGGATTTGAGCTCCTACAATGAGCAGTTCTTC. Amino acid sequence: CASSLGLADLSSYNEQFF. The J gene is TRBJ2-1, the V gene TRBV11-1, with 11 bases fitting TRBD2. The CDR3 consists of 18 residues. Losses at the gene ends were 3 bases for V and 0 bases for J; bases not matched to a gene: 7. Germline loops: CDR1 SGHAT, CDR2 FQDESV (reference sequence).